These 6 T cell receptor beta chains were sequenced from one sample in a study of shared clonotypes between healthy human individuals (dated by TCRdb to about 2020). The library was built by means of the immunoSEQ multiplex PCR assay. The source is immuneACCESS, and TCRdb retained only in-frame sequences with V and J called. Part of the clones is not carried over; for the studies checked, unresolved V genes explain less than half of this, and the remainder is unexplained. Across this sample there are 2 million to 3 million clones, with approximately 93% seen only once. The top ten constitute roughly 0.36% of the sample. Sequencing was carried out using naive CD4+ T cells from PBMCs. Explained via the paper, the cell subset or site label denotes: CD45RA+ positively selected. The receptors shown here come from a man younger than 30 in good health. Some clones in this sample may be carry-over from other donors' samples.

This chain joins TRBV6-1 and TRBJ2-1; D gene ambiguous. The V gene lost 7 bases and the J gene lost 6 bases, with 19 bases spanning the gap. CDR1 is MNHNS and CDR2 is SASEGT in the germline V gene. There are 15 residues in the CDR3. The CDR3 sequence is CASNFSTPEINEQFF. For the CDR3, the DNA is TGTGCCAGCAACTTCTCGACTCCCGAGATCAATGAGCAGTTCTTC.

V usage is TRBV11-2 and J usage is TRBJ1-1; TRBD1 is a possible D gene (5 bases). This CDR3 comprises 16 residues. V gave up 0 bases and J gave up 3 bases, with 14 bases separating them. The V gene's germline CDR1 is SGHAT and CDR2 FQNNGV. CDR3 in amino acids: CASSLDQGGTYTEAFF. In nucleotides, the CDR3 is TGTGCCAGCAGCTTAGACCAGGGAGGTACTTACACTGAAGCTTTCTTT. The full variable domain, with the rest looked up from reference TRBV11-2 and TRBJ1-1, is EAGVAQSPRYKIIEKRQSVAFWCNPISGHATLYWYQQILGQGPKLLIQFQNNGVVDDSQLPKDRFSAERLKGVDSTLKIQPAKLEDSAVYLCASSLDQGGTYTEAFFGQGTRLTVV.

The chain joins TRBV6-5 to TRBJ1-2; 9 bases fit TRBD1. The CDR3 is 15 residues long. Germline V CDR1 and CDR2: MNHEY, SVGAGI. V gave up 5 bases and J gave up 4 bases; unmatched junction bases: 8. CDR3 in amino acids: CASSQPGQGAYGYTF. The CDR3 coding sequence is TGTGCCAGCAGTCAACCGGGACAGGGAGCCTATGGCTACACCTTC.

The chain carries TRBV6-5 and TRBJ2-7; D perhaps matches TRBD1 (6 bases). V was trimmed by 5 bases and J by 4 bases, leaving 15 bases between them. The germline V gene has CDR1 MNHEY and CDR2 SVGAGI. The CDR3 sequence is 14 residues long. CDR3 nucleotides: TGTGCCAGCAGTCAGGACAGCCACAAATACGAGCAGTACTTC. The encoded protein is CASSQDSHKYEQYF.

The V call is TRBV7-2, the J call TRBJ2-1, with TRBD1 identical over 8 bases. The CDR3 is made up of 15 amino acids. Germline values: CDR1 SGHTA, CDR2 FQGNSA. With 5 bases clipped from V and 7 bases from J, the junction kept 10 bases outside the gene matches. The CDR3 loop reads CASSEGNRGDNEQFF. The CDR3 coding sequence is TGTGCCAGCAGCGAGGGGAACAGGGGGGATAATGAGCAGTTCTTC.

This rearrangement joins TRBV4-1 to TRBJ1-2; D unresolved. V shed 0 bases and J shed 7 bases, with 12 bases lying between them. CDR3 length: 14 residues. Per germline, CDR1 MGHRA and CDR2 YSYEKL. CDR3 protein: CASSQEPRTPGYTF. As DNA, the CDR3 is TGCGCCAGCAGCCAAGAGCCACGGACTCCTGGCTACACCTTC.